This TCR beta chain was obtained from a study of T cell responses to AZD1222 COVID-19 vaccine. The study's findings and limits: Researchers report vaccine-associated CD4 TCRs spanning spike, with dominance at 160-218 and 743-854.

Profiled with immunoSEQ multiplex PCR; TCRdb holds only in-frame clones, not every one. The table shows roughly 72,000 clones, with about 91% occurring only once. This clone showed up just once. Its antigen is undetermined. Germline V CDR1 and CDR2: GTSNPN, SVGIG (reference sequence). Trimming shortened V by 5 bases and J by 3 bases, and 10 bases separated the two germline ends. There are 12 residues in the CDR3. The chain has TRBV30 and TRBJ1-1; D is undetermined. This receptor was obtained from an adult who received the MenACWY meningococcal vaccine as a control. Material: peripheral blood, obtained 28 days after the second dose of the MenACWY control vaccine. CDR3 coding DNA: TGTGCCTGGTCCCATGGTTACACTGAAGCTTTCTTT. It yields the protein CAWSHGYTEAFF.